The rows below give T cell receptor beta chains drawn from one sample of a study of CD8 T cells in ankylosing spondylitis. TCRdb processed the 5' RACE reads anew with MiXCR; each CDR3 protein has one entry. The table includes roughly 230,000 distinct CDR3 sequences, roughly a tenth detected once. Sequenced input: blood, either unsorted or a sorted T cell fraction (not recorded which). The receptors were gathered from a male donor with ankylosing spondylitis or in good health (not recorded which). CDR3s include the opening cysteine and the closing phenylalanine or tryptophan. The D gene is left open where the match is weak. Not all rows give a size; the values are once, few, many and, for expanded clones, a class.

len	j_gene	abundance	v_gene	d_gene	CDR3aa	CDR3nt
14	TRBJ2-7	many	TRBV7-8	.	CASSLGAATYEQYF	TGTGCCAGCAGCTTAGGGGCAGCGACTTACGAGCAGTACTTC
15	TRBJ1-2	many	TRBV12-3/TRBV12-4	.	CASSPYRDVGYGYTF	TGTGCCAGCAGCCCTTACAGGGACGTGGGCTATGGCTACACCTTC
13	TRBJ1-1	many	TRBV12-3/TRBV12-4	.	CASRRLEYTEAFF	TGTGCCAGCAGACGCTTAGAGTACACTGAAGCTTTCTTT
13	TRBJ1-1	many	TRBV12-3/TRBV12-4	TRBD1	CASSLLTGLEAFF	TGTGCCAGCAGTCTACTGACAGGGCTTGAAGCTTTCTTT
15	TRBJ1-1	.	TRBV5-4	.	CASSLEGVTNTEAFF	TGTGCCAGCAGCTTGGAGGGGGTTACGAACACTGAAGCTTTCTTT
12	TRBJ2-7	many	TRBV6-6	.	CASSHNSYEQYF	TGTGCCAGCAGCCATAATTCCTACGAGCAGTACTTC
15	TRBJ1-6	.	TRBV5-1	TRBD1	CASSPSQGEVSPLHF	TGCGCCAGCAGCCCTTCACAGGGGGAGGTTTCACCCCTCCACTTT
16	TRBJ2-7	many	TRBV12-3/TRBV12-4	TRBD2	CASSETSGTLPYEQYF	TGTGCCAGCAGTGAGACTAGCGGGACACTCCCCTACGAGCAGTACTTC
11	TRBJ2-7	many	TRBV12-3/TRBV12-4	.	CASGTRVKQYF	TGTGCCAGCGGCACGAGGGTCAAGCAGTACTTC
15	TRBJ1-4	few	TRBV2	.	CASSVLRPTNEKLFF	TGTGCCAGCAGTGTACTCCGACCAACTAATGAAAAACTGTTTTTT
15	TRBJ1-5	few	TRBV12-3/TRBV12-4	.	CASSFKGQSNQPQHF	TGTGCCAGCAGTTTTAAGGGTCAAAGCAATCAGCCCCAGCATTTT
15	TRBJ1-4	many	TRBV20-1	.	CSARSPSRVGEKLFF	TGCAGTGCTAGAAGTCCTAGCAGGGTGGGTGAAAAACTGTTTTTT
19	TRBJ2-3	many	TRBV24-1	.	CATSDLGAGGLGHTDTQYF	TGTGCCACCAGTGATTTGGGGGCCGGTGGTCTCGGACACACAGATACGCAGTATTTT
15	TRBJ2-3	many	TRBV10-2	.	CASSVSSRYTDTQYF	TGCGCCAGCAGTGTATCTAGCCGATACACAGATACGCAGTATTTT
17	TRBJ2-5	.	TRBV7-7	TRBD2	CASSPGLAGGRAETQYF	TGTGCCAGCAGCCCCGGACTAGCGGGGGGACGGGCGGAGACCCAGTACTTC
14	TRBJ2-1	.	TRBV11-3	TRBD2	CASSLALAGGEQFF	TGTGCCAGCAGCTTAGCGCTAGCGGGGGGCGAGCAGTTCTTC
16	TRBJ1-4	many	TRBV20-1	TRBD1	CSARDPLTGYREKLFF	TGCAGTGCTAGAGACCCCTTGACAGGGTATCGTGAAAAACTGTTTTTT
14	TRBJ1-5	.	TRBV25-1	.	CASSEGGSPGPQHF	TGTGCCAGCAGTGAAGGGGGATCTCCGGGGCCCCAGCATTTT
13	TRBJ2-7	.	TRBV5-1	.	CASSLDGWGEQYF	TGCGCCAGCAGCTTGGATGGCTGGGGGGAGCAGTACTTC
13	TRBJ1-5	many	TRBV27	.	CASSAISNQPQHF	TGTGCCAGCAGTGCGATAAGCAATCAGCCCCAGCATTTT
14	TRBJ1-5	.	TRBV7-2	TRBD1	CASSLDRGGQPQHF	TGTGCCAGCAGCCTAGACAGGGGGGGTCAGCCCCAGCATTTT
19	TRBJ1-5	.	TRBV6-2/TRBV6-3	TRBD1	CASNTPWDSDRGLNQPQHF	TGTGCCAGCAACACACCCTGGGATTCGGACAGGGGGCTAAATCAGCCCCAGCATTTT
12	TRBJ1-4	many	TRBV25-1	.	CASSEIGGKLFF	TGTGCCAGCAGTGAAATTGGTGGAAAACTGTTTTTT
13	TRBJ1-1	many	TRBV12-3/TRBV12-4	TRBD1	CASSRTGTTEAFF	TGTGCCAGCAGTCGGACAGGGACCACTGAAGCTTTCTTT
15	TRBJ1-5	many	TRBV15	TRBD1	CATSRVQGKDQPQHF	TGTGCCACCAGCAGGGTACAGGGGAAGGATCAGCCCCAGCATTTT
14	TRBJ2-2	many	TRBV6-1	.	CASSRDGPTGELFF	TGTGCCAGCAGCCGGGACGGACCCACCGGGGAGCTGTTTTTT
15	TRBJ2-1	many	TRBV15	.	CATSKNRETYNEQFF	TGTGCCACCAGCAAAAACCGGGAAACCTACAATGAGCAGTTCTTC
13	TRBJ2-2	many	TRBV20-1	.	CSASRFGGGELFF	TGCAGTGCTAGCCGGTTTGGTGGCGGGGAGCTGTTTTTT
15	TRBJ2-1	.	TRBV5-6	TRBD2	CASSLLSSGYNEQFF	TGTGCCAGCAGCTTATTGTCTAGCGGGTACAATGAGCAGTTCTTC
12	TRBJ1-4	many	TRBV11-2	.	CASSLMGEKLFF	TGTGCCAGCAGCTTAATGGGTGAAAAACTGTTTTTT
12	TRBJ2-7	many	TRBV2	TRBD1	CAIRTGGYEQYF	TGTGCCATACGGACAGGAGGTTACGAGCAGTACTTC
13	TRBJ2-1	.	TRBV15	.	CATSNALYNEQFF	TGTGCCACCAGCAACGCCCTCTACAATGAGCAGTTCTTC
14	TRBJ2-5	many	TRBV20-1	TRBD2	CSALTSGRKETQYF	TGCAGTGCCCTGACTAGCGGGAGAAAAGAGACCCAGTACTTC
14	TRBJ1-2	.	TRBV7-2	.	CASSLAQGGSGYTF	TGTGCCAGCAGCTTAGCCCAGGGAGGGTCTGGCTACACCTTC
15	TRBJ2-3	many	TRBV2	TRBD2	CASSPGLGEADTQYF	TGTGCCAGCAGCCCTGGACTAGGGGAGGCAGATACGCAGTATTTT
15	TRBJ2-5	.	TRBV11-2	.	CASSLVPSGKETQYF	TGTGCCAGCAGCTTAGTCCCCAGCGGAAAAGAGACCCAGTACTTC
15	TRBJ2-7	many	TRBV20-1	.	CSARAPQGSPYEQYF	TGCAGTGCTAGAGCACCCCAAGGGAGCCCCTACGAGCAGTACTTC
14	TRBJ1-1	many	TRBV5-1	.	CASSLGGTVDEAFF	TGCGCCAGCAGCTTGGGTGGGACGGTGGACGAAGCTTTCTTT
13	TRBJ2-3	many	TRBV12-3/TRBV12-4	.	CASCLFASDTQYF	TGTGCCAGCTGCCTCTTTGCGTCAGATACGCAGTATTTT
14	TRBJ2-2	many	TRBV25-1	.	CASMGEGATGELFF	TGTGCCAGCATGGGGGAGGGGGCGACCGGGGAGCTGTTTTTT